Following are 10 T cell receptor beta chains from one sample sequenced in a study of a mutant IDH1 vaccine in newly diagnosed glioma. Produced via immunoSEQ multiplex PCR; TCRdb's table is partial and in-frame only. The sample carries approximately 100,000 clones, about 87% recorded once. Regarding time point: baseline, week 1 (first vaccination visit). Treatment of the sample: pre-vaccination baseline after standard-of-care therapy. Specimen: PBMCs, collected from a glioma patient treated with radiotherapy, temozolomide or both. These receptors were taken from a woman aged 45-65 years with glioma.

The chain is built from TRBV10-3 and TRBJ2-1, with 11 nucleotides matching TRBD2. The CDR3 length is 17 residues. Looked up from germline, CDR1 is ENHRY and CDR2 is SYGVKD. V was pared by 3 bases and J by 4 bases, with 8 bases of the junction left unmatched. CDR3: CAISDDGTSGSYNEQFF. CDR3 sequence (DNA): TGTGCCATCAGTGATGATGGGACTAGCGGTTCTTACAATGAGCAGTTCTTC.

The chain uses TRBV4-1 and TRBJ1-2, with 8 positions matching TRBD1. There are 15 residues in the CDR3. Germline loops: CDR1 MGHRA, CDR2 YSYEKL. With V trimmed by 4 bases and J by 4 bases, 8 bases remained unmatched. The CDR3 spells CASSPRTGPGYGYTF. CDR3 in DNA: TGCGCCAGCAGCCCTCGGACAGGGCCGGGCTATGGCTACACCTTC.

This clone has more than one count but fewer than ten. This sequence joins TRBV12-5 and TRBJ2-1; D gene uncertain. V lost 5 bases and J 7 bases, leaving 12 bases between the germline ends. Germline V gives CDR1 LGHNT, CDR2 FRNRAP. The CDR3 extends over 13 amino acids. CDR3 coding DNA: TGTGCTAGTGGTCCCCTTCTTAGAAATGAGCAGTTCTTC. Translated: CASGPLLRNEQFF.

V gene TRBV5-1 combines with J gene TRBJ2-1, with D perhaps TRBD2 (6 bases). CDR3 length: 17 residues. Deletions cut 4 bases from V and 0 bases from J, with 17 bases between. CDR1 is SGHRS, CDR2 YFSETQ, per germline. The CDR3 sequence: CASSTGTSSTSYNEQFF. Here the CDR3 DNA reads TGCGCCAGCAGCACCGGGACTTCTTCGACCTCCTACAATGAGCAGTTCTTC.

The chain combines TRBV5-6 with TRBJ2-5; D possibly uses TRBD1 or TRBD2 (6 bases each). The V and J ends lost 0 bases and 2 bases respectively, with 17 bases between them. This CDR3 is built from 17 residues. Germline lookup yields CDR1 SGHDT and CDR2 YYEEEE. The CDR3 region is CASSLEGQGLYQETQYF. The CDR3 region has the DNA TGTGCCAGCAGCTTGGAGGGACAAGGACTATATCAAGAGACCCAGTACTTC. The full variable domain, completed using reference TRBV5-6 and TRBJ2-5, is DAGVTQSPTHLIKTRGQQVTLRCSPKSGHDTVSWYQQALGQGPQFIFQYYEEEERQRGNFPDRFSGHQFPNYSSELNVNALLLGDSALYLCASSLEGQGLYQETQYFGPGTRLLVL.

V gene TRBV18 combines with J gene TRBJ1-2; 7 positions match TRBD1. CDR3 size: 15 residues. Germline CDR1 reads KGHSH; CDR2 reads LQKENI. The V segment lost 3 bases and the J segment 4 bases; nucleotides outside the gene matches: 8. CDR3 DNA: TGTGCCAGCTCACCTTCCCGGGACAGACTCTATGGCTACACCTTC. As protein: CASSPSRDRLYGYTF.

This chain links TRBV7-9 with TRBJ2-7; weak D call: TRBD2 (6 bases). This CDR3 contains 15 residues. CDR1 SEHNR and CDR2 FQNEAQ come from the germline V gene (reference sequence). Trimming took 4 bases from V and 3 from J, leaving 16 bases between them. This CDR3 reads CASSSRDSWDYEQYF. CDR3 in DNA: TGTGCCAGCAGCTCGCGGGACTCATGGGACTACGAGCAGTACTTC.

The V gene is TRBV27, the J gene TRBJ1-5; D might be TRBD1 (5 bases). Looked up from germline, CDR1 is MNHEY and CDR2 is SMNVEV (reference sequence). Between the trimmed V and J ends, which lost 8 bases and 3 bases, there was a span of 23 bases. The CDR3 length is 17 residues. As DNA, the CDR3 is TGTGCCAGCGCTAAATGGACGGGGGGGGGAAACAATCAGCCCCAGCATTTT. This translates into CASAKWTGGGNNQPQHF.

This clone was seen only once. In nucleotides, the CDR3 is TGTGCCAGCAGTTTTTACAGGGTCGGTCCCACCGGGGAGCTGTTTTTT. It translates to CASSFYRVGPTGELFF. This rearrangement joins TRBV28 to TRBJ2-2, with a possible D match to TRBD1 (6 bases). V was cut by 3 bases and J by 4 bases, with 15 bases left in between. Germline lookup yields CDR1 MDHEN and CDR2 SYDVKM. CDR3 length equals 16 residues.

The chain is built from TRBV7-9 and TRBJ2-1, with 14 bases matching TRBD2. The CDR3 extends over 17 amino acids. J was trimmed by 5 bases and V by 4 bases; bases with no gene match: 7. CDR1 is SEHNR, CDR2 FQNEAQ, per germline (reference sequence). In DNA, the CDR3 is TGTGCCAGCAGCTCGACTAGCGGGAGGGTACGCGACAATGAGCAGTTCTTC. It yields the protein CASSSTSGRVRDNEQFF.